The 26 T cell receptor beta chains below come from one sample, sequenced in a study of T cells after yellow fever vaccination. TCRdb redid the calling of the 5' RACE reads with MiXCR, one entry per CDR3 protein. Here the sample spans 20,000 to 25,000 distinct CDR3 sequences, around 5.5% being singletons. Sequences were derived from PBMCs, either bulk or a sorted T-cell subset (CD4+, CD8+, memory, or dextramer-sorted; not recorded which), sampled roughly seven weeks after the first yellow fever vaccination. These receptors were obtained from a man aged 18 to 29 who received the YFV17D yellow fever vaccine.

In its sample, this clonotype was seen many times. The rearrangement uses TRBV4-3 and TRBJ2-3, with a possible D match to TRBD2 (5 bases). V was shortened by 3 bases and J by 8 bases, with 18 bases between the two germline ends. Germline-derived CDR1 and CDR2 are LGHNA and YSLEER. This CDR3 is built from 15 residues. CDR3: CASSQSGGFYGTQYF. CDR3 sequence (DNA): TGCGCCAGCAGCCAGTCAGGCGGGTTCTACGGTACGCAGTATTTT.

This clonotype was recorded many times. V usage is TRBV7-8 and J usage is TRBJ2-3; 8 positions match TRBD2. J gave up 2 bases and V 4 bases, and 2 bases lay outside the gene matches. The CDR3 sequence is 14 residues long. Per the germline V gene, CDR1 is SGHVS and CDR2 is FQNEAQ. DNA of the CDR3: TGTGCCAGCAGCTGGCGGGGGGTCACAGATACGCAGTATTTT. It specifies CASSWRGVTDTQYF.

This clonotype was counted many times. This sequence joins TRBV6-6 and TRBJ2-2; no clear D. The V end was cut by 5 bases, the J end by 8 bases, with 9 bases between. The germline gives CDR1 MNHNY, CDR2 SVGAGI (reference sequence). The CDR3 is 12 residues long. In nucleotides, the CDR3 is TGTGCCAGCAGTGTTAACCCGGGGGAGCTGTTTTTT. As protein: CASSVNPGELFF.

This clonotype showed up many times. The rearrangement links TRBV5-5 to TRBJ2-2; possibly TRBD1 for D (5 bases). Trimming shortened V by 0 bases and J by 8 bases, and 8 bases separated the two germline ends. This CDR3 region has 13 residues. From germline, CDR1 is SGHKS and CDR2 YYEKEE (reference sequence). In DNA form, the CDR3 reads TGTGCCAGCAGCTTGGACAGGTGGGGGGAGCTGTTTTTT. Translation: CASSLDRWGELFF.

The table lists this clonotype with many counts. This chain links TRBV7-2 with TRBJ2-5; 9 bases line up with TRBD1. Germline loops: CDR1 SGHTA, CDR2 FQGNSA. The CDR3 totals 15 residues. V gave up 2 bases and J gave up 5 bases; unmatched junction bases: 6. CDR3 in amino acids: CASSLRTGGPETQYF. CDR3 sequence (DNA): TGTGCCAGCAGCTTAAGAACAGGGGGCCCGGAGACCCAGTACTTC.

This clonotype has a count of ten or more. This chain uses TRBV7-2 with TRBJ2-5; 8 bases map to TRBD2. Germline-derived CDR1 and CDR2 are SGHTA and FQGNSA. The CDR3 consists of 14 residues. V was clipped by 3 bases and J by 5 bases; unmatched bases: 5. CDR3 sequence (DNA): TGTGCCAGCAGCTTTCGGACTAGCCACGAGACCCAGTACTTC. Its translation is CASSFRTSHETQYF.

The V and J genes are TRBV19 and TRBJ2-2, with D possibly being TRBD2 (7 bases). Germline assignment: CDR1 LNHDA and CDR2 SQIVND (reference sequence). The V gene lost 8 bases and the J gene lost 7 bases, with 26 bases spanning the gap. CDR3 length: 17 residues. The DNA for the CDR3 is TGTGCCAGTCACCGGGGGCCCGGGAGGTGCGCCAACGGGGAGCTGTTTTTT. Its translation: CASHRGPGRCANGELFF.

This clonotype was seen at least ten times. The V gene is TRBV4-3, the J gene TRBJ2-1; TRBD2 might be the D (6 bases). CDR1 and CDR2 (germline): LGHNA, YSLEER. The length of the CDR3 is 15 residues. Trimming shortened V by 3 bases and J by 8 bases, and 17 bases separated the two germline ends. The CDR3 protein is CASSHQPRDSHEQFF. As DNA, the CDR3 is TGCGCCAGCAGCCATCAACCCCGGGACTCCCATGAGCAGTTCTTC.

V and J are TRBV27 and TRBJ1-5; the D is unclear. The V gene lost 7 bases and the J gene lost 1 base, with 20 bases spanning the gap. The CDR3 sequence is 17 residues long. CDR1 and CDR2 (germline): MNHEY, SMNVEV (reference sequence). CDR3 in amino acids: CASTAFGPHISNQPQHF. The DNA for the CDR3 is TGTGCCAGCACGGCATTCGGACCTCATATCAGCAATCAGCCCCAGCATTTT.

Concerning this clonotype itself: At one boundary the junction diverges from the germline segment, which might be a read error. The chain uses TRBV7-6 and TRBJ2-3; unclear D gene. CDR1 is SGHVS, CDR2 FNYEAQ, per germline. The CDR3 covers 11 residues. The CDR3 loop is CASSFTNTQYF. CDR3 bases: TGTGCCAGCAGCTTCACAAATACGCAGTATTTT. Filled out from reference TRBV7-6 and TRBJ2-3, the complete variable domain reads GAGVSQSPRYKVTKRGQDVALRCDPISGHVSLYWYRQALGQGPEFLTYFNYEAQQDKSGLPNDRFSAERPEGSISTLTIQRTEQRDSAMYRCASSFTNTQYFGPGTRLTVL.

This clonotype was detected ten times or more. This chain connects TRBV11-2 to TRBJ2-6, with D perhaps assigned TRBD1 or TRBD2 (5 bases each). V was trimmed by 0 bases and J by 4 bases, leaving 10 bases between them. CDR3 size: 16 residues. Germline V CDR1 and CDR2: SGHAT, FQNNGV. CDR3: CASSLDEGDGANVLTF. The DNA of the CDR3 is TGTGCCAGCAGCTTAGATGAAGGGGACGGGGCCAACGTCCTGACTTTC.

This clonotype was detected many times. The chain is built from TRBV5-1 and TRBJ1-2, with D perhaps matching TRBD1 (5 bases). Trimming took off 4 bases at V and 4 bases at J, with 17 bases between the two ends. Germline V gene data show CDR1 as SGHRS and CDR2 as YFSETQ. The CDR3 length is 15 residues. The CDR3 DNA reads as TGCGCCAGCAGCCCGGGCGGGGGGGACCTCTATGGCTACACCTTC. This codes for CASSPGGGDLYGYTF. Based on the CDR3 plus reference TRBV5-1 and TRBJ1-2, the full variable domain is KAGVTQTPRYLIKTRGQQVTLSCSPISGHRSVSWYQQTPGQGLQFLFEYFSETQRNKGNFPGRFSGRQFSNSRSEMNVSTLELGDSALYLCASSPGGGDLYGYTFGSGTRLTVV.

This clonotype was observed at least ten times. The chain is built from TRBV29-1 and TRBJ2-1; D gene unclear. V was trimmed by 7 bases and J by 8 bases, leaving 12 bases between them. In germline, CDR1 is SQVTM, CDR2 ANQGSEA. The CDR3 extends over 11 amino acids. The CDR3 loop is CSAERGYEQFF. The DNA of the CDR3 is TGCAGCGCTGAGCGTGGATATGAGCAGTTCTTC.

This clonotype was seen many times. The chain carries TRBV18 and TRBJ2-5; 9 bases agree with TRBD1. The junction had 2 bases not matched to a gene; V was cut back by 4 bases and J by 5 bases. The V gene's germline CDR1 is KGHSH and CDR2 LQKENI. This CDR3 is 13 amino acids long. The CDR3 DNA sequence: TGTGCCAGCTCACGAGACAGGGGGGAGACCCAGTACTTC. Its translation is CASSRDRGETQYF.

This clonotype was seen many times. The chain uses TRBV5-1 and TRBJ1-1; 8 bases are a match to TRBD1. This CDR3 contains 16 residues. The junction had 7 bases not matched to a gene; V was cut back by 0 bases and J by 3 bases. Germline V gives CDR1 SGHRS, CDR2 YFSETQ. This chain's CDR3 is CASSLEPYRGDTEAFF. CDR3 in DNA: TGCGCCAGCAGCTTGGAACCCTACAGGGGGGACACTGAAGCTTTCTTT. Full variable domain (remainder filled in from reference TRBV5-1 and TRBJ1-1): KAGVTQTPRYLIKTRGQQVTLSCSPISGHRSVSWYQQTPGQGLQFLFEYFSETQRNKGNFPGRFSGRQFSNSRSEMNVSTLELGDSALYLCASSLEPYRGDTEAFFGQGTRLTVV.

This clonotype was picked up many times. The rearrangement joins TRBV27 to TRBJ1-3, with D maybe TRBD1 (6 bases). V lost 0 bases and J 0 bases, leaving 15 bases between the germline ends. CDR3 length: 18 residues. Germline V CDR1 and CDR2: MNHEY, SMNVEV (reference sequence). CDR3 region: CASSLSGTGPRSGNTIYF. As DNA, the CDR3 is TGTGCCAGCAGTTTATCGGGTACAGGGCCCCGCTCTGGAAACACCATATATTTT.

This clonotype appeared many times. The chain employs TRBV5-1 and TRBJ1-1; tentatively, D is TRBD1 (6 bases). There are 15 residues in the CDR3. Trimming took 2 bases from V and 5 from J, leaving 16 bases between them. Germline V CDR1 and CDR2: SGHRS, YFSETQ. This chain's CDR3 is CASSFGGGRETEAFF. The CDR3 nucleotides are TGCGCCAGCAGCTTCGGCGGGGGGCGTGAAACTGAAGCTTTCTTT.

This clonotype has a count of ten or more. CDR3 sequence reads: CASSPPLSGAAETQYF. CDR3 DNA: TGTGCCAGCTCACCACCGTTAAGTGGGGCCGCGGAGACCCAGTACTTC. This chain uses TRBV18 with TRBJ2-5, with D maybe TRBD1 (5 bases). CDR1 and CDR2 (germline): KGHSH, LQKENI. The CDR3 extends over 16 amino acids. The germline V and J ends were trimmed by 0 bases and 5 bases, with 16 bases remaining between them.

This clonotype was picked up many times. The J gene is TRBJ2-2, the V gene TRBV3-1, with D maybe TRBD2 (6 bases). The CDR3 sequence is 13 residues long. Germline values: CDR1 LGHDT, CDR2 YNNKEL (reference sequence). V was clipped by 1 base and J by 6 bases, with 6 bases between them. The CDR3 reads CASSQGEAGELFF. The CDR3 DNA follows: TGTGCCAGCAGCCAAGGGGAGGCCGGGGAGCTGTTTTTT.

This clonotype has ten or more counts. The CDR3 region has the DNA TGTGCCAGCAGCTTACCTCTGGGGGCGGGGGGGCTGGGTGAGCAGTTCTTC. Translating gives CASSLPLGAGGLGEQFF. V is TRBV7-8 and J is TRBJ2-1; 9 bases align to TRBD2. The germline gives CDR1 SGHVS, CDR2 FQNEAQ. V lost 2 bases to trimming and J lost 9 bases; unmatched junction nucleotides: 14. The CDR3 has 17 residues. The full variable domain, completed using reference TRBV7-8 and TRBJ2-1, is GAGVSQSPRYKVAKRGQDVALRCDPISGHVSLFWYQQALGQGPEFLTYFQNEAQLDKSGLPSDRFFAERPEGSVSTLKIQRTQQEDSAVYLCASSLPLGAGGLGEQFFGPGTRLTVL.

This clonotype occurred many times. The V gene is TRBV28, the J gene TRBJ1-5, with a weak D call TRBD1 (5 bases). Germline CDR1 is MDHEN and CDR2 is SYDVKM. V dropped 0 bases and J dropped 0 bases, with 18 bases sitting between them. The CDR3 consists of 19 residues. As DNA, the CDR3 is TGTGCCAGCAGTTTATGGTCCGGGGCCTCGGGGAGTAGCAATCAGCCCCAGCATTTT. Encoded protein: CASSLWSGASGSSNQPQHF.

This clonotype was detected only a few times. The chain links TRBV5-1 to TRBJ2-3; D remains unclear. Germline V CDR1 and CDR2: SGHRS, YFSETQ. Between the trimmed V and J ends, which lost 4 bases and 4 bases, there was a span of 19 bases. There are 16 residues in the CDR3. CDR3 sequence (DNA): TGCGCCAGCAGCCAAGGATCGATAGTCGGCGCAGATACGCAGTATTTT. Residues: CASSQGSIVGADTQYF.

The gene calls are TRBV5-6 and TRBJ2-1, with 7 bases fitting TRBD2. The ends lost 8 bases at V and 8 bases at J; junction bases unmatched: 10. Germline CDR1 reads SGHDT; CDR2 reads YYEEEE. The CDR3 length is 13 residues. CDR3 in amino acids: CARSLIRGDEQFF. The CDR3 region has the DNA TGTGCCAGGAGCCTGATACGGGGGGATGAGCAGTTCTTC.

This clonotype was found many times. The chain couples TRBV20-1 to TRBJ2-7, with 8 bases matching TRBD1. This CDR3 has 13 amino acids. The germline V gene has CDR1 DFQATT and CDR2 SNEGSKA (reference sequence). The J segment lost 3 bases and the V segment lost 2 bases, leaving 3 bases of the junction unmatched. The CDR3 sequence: CSARHTGGYEQYF. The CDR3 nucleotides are TGCAGTGCTAGACATACAGGGGGCTACGAGCAGTACTTC.

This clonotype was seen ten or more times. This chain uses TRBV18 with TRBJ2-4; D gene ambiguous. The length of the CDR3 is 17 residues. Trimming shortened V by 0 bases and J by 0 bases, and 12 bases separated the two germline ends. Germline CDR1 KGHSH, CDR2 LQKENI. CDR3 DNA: TGTGCCAGCTCACCACCGGAAGGGTTTGGAGCCAAAAACATTCAGTACTTC. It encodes CASSPPEGFGAKNIQYF.

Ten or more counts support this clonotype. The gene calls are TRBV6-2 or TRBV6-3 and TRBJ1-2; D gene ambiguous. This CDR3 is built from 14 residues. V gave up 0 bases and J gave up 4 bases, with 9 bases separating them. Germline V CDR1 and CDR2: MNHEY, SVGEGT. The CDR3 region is CASSYSERRYGYTF. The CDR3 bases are TGTGCCAGCAGTTACTCAGAGAGACGCTATGGCTACACCTTC.